The rows below give T cell receptor beta chains drawn from one sample of a study of cytomegalovirus exposure and HLA in healthy donors. Clones were sequenced by immunoSEQ multiplex PCR, and TCRdb holds only the in-frame ones, with some missing. The sample has under 300,000 clones, about 86% seen once. Sequenced sample: PBMCs. The receptors come from a woman aged 60-75 years in good health and CMV-seropositive. CDR3s include the opening cysteine and the closing phenylalanine or tryptophan. A D gene is named only where the DNA matches it firmly. Only some rows state a clone size, as once, few, many or a class for expanded clones.

abundance: few; v_gene: TRBV7-9; j_gene: TRBJ2-7; d_gene: -; CDR3aa: CSSSPGERSSYEQYF; CDR3nt: TGTTCCAGCAGCCCTGGGGAGCGGAGCTCCTACGAGCAGTACTTC
abundance: -; v_gene: TRBV6-5; j_gene: TRBJ2-2; d_gene: TRBD1; CDR3aa: CASSRDRGGTGELFF; CDR3nt: TGTGCCAGCAGTCGGGACAGGGGTGGCACCGGGGAGCTGTTTTTT
abundance: -; v_gene: TRBV7-6; j_gene: TRBJ2-5; d_gene: TRBD2; CDR3aa: CASSLIGRNQETQYF; CDR3nt: TGTGCCAGCAGCTTAATCGGGAGGAACCAAGAGACCCAGTACTTC
abundance: once; v_gene: TRBV9; j_gene: TRBJ1-2; d_gene: -; CDR3aa: CASSPTAGYNYGYTF; CDR3nt: TGTGCCAGCAGCCCGACCGCGGGATACAACTATGGCTACACCTTC
abundance: few; v_gene: TRBV7-2; j_gene: TRBJ1-1; d_gene: -; CDR3aa: CASSTLGGATEAFF; CDR3nt: TGTGCCAGCAGTACCTTGGGGGGGGCTACTGAAGCTTTCTTT
abundance: -; v_gene: TRBV2; j_gene: TRBJ2-2; d_gene: TRBD2; CDR3aa: CAKEREGTGELFF; CDR3nt: TGTGCCAAAGAGCGGGAGGGCACCGGGGAGCTGTTTTTT
abundance: -; v_gene: TRBV9; j_gene: TRBJ2-1; d_gene: TRBD2; CDR3aa: CASSVGGLAVTSYNEQFF; CDR3nt: TGTGCCAGCAGCGTAGGAGGACTAGCGGTCACCTCCTACAATGAGCAGTTCTTC
abundance: once; v_gene: TRBV6-1; j_gene: TRBJ2-4; d_gene: -; CDR3aa: CASSGDNKNIQYF; CDR3nt: TGTGCCAGCAGTGGGGACAACAAAAACATTCAGTACTTC
abundance: -; v_gene: TRBV4-2; j_gene: TRBJ1-1; d_gene: -; CDR3aa: CASSQDRVANTEAFF; CDR3nt: TGTGCCAGCAGCCAAGACAGGGTGGCGAACACTGAAGCTTTCTTT
abundance: -; v_gene: TRBV11-2; j_gene: TRBJ1-1; d_gene: -; CDR3aa: CASSLSGNTEAFF; CDR3nt: TGTGCCAGCAGCTTATCAGGGAACACTGAAGCTTTCTTT
abundance: -; v_gene: TRBV2; j_gene: TRBJ2-7; d_gene: -; CDR3aa: CASSEAPVISSYEQYF; CDR3nt: TGTGCCAGCAGTGAAGCGCCCGTCATCAGCTCCTACGAGCAGTACTTC
abundance: -; v_gene: TRBV19; j_gene: TRBJ1-1; d_gene: TRBD1; CDR3aa: CASSPQGGLEAFF; CDR3nt: TGTGCCAGTAGTCCTCAAGGGGGCCTTGAAGCTTTCTTT
abundance: -; v_gene: TRBV6-5; j_gene: TRBJ2-7; d_gene: TRBD1; CDR3aa: CASSVTGGVYEQYF; CDR3nt: TGTGCCAGCAGTGTGACAGGGGGCGTTTACGAGCAGTACTTC
abundance: -; v_gene: TRBV4-1; j_gene: TRBJ2-3; d_gene: TRBD2; CDR3aa: CASSQVSGRASTDTQYF; CDR3nt: TGCGCCAGCAGCCAAGTTAGCGGGAGGGCGAGCACAGATACGCAGTATTTT
abundance: -; v_gene: TRBV19; j_gene: TRBJ2-2; d_gene: TRBD1; CDR3aa: CASTRTGGANTGELFF; CDR3nt: TGTGCCAGTACAAGGACAGGGGGCGCGAACACCGGGGAGCTGTTTTTT
abundance: -; v_gene: TRBV20-1; j_gene: TRBJ2-7; d_gene: -; CDR3aa: CSALRDEQYF; CDR3nt: TGCAGTGCTCTTCGGGACGAGCAGTACTTC
abundance: -; v_gene: TRBV27; j_gene: TRBJ1-2; d_gene: TRBD1; CDR3aa: CASSRAGGGYGYTF; CDR3nt: TGTGCCAGCAGCCGGGCAGGGGGCGGGTATGGCTACACCTTC
abundance: -; v_gene: TRBV10-3; j_gene: TRBJ2-1; d_gene: -; CDR3aa: CAISRTGDEQFF; CDR3nt: TGTGCCATCAGCAGGACTGGGGATGAGCAGTTCTTC
abundance: -; v_gene: TRBV25-1; j_gene: TRBJ1-6; d_gene: TRBD1; CDR3aa: CASSDDRGISPLHF; CDR3nt: TGTGCCAGCAGTGATGACAGGGGGATTTCACCCCTCCACTTT
abundance: -; v_gene: TRBV29-1; j_gene: TRBJ2-3; d_gene: TRBD2; CDR3aa: CSVSTPGGTQYF; CDR3nt: TGCAGCGTTTCAACTCCGGGGGGTACGCAGTATTTT
abundance: once; v_gene: TRBV10-3; j_gene: TRBJ2-1; d_gene: TRBD1; CDR3aa: CAIKSGTGTNEQFF; CDR3nt: TGTGCCATCAAGAGCGGGACAGGGACCAATGAGCAGTTCTTC
abundance: -; v_gene: TRBV4-2; j_gene: TRBJ1-5; d_gene: -; CDR3aa: CASSQDGGSNQPQHF; CDR3nt: TGTGCCAGCAGCCAAGATGGAGGGAGCAATCAGCCCCAGCATTTT
abundance: -; v_gene: TRBV18; j_gene: TRBJ2-7; d_gene: -; CDR3aa: CASSPPTIPYEQYF; CDR3nt: TGTGCCAGCTCACCACCCACAATCCCCTACGAGCAGTACTTC
abundance: few; v_gene: TRBV7-2; j_gene: TRBJ1-5; d_gene: -; CDR3aa: CASSLSRWDQPQHF; CDR3nt: TGTGCCAGCAGCTTATCGAGGTGGGATCAGCCCCAGCATTTT
abundance: few; v_gene: TRBV6-5; j_gene: TRBJ1-2; d_gene: -; CDR3aa: CASSYSYEFYGYTF; CDR3nt: TGTGCCAGCAGTTACTCGTATGAGTTTTATGGCTACACCTTC
abundance: -; v_gene: TRBV13; j_gene: TRBJ2-3; d_gene: TRBD2; CDR3aa: CASSLESGLAGVKDTQYF; CDR3nt: TGTGCCAGCAGCTTAGAGTCTGGTCTAGCGGGAGTCAAAGATACGCAGTATTTT
abundance: few; v_gene: TRBV2; j_gene: TRBJ2-6; d_gene: -; CDR3aa: CASEHRDGANVLTF; CDR3nt: TGTGCCAGCGAACACAGGGATGGGGCCAACGTCCTGACTTTC
abundance: -; v_gene: TRBV27; j_gene: TRBJ2-7; d_gene: TRBD2; CDR3aa: CASRGASGGYEQYF; CDR3nt: TGTGCCAGCAGAGGGGCTAGCGGAGGGTACGAGCAGTACTTC
abundance: -; v_gene: TRBV10-3; j_gene: TRBJ2-5; d_gene: TRBD2; CDR3aa: CAISARAGGAETQYF; CDR3nt: TGTGCCATCAGTGCCCGGGCGGGAGGGGCAGAGACCCAGTACTTC
abundance: -; v_gene: TRBV2; j_gene: TRBJ2-2; d_gene: -; CDR3aa: CASSVEDTGELFF; CDR3nt: TGTGCCAGCAGTGTGGAGGACACCGGGGAGCTGTTTTTT
abundance: -; v_gene: TRBV19; j_gene: TRBJ2-7; d_gene: TRBD2; CDR3aa: CASSIRASGRTSSYEQYF; CDR3nt: TGTGCCAGTAGTATCAGGGCTAGCGGGAGGACTAGCTCCTACGAGCAGTACTTC
abundance: -; v_gene: TRBV14; j_gene: TRBJ1-1; d_gene: TRBD1; CDR3aa: CASSQGQGVTEAFF; CDR3nt: TGTGCCAGCAGCCAAGGGCAGGGGGTTACTGAAGCTTTCTTT
abundance: -; v_gene: TRBV5-4; j_gene: TRBJ2-4; d_gene: -; CDR3aa: CASSPDLAKNIQYF; CDR3nt: TGTGCCAGCAGCCCAGATCTAGCCAAAAACATTCAGTACTTC
abundance: once; v_gene: TRBV19; j_gene: TRBJ1-5; d_gene: -; CDR3aa: CASSIGGASNQPQHF; CDR3nt: TGTGCCAGTAGTATTGGAGGGGCGAGCAATCAGCCCCAGCATTTT
abundance: -; v_gene: TRBV5-5; j_gene: TRBJ1-2; d_gene: -; CDR3aa: CASSLGQPLKDGYTF; CDR3nt: TGTGCCAGCAGCTTAGGACAGCCCCTCAAGGATGGCTACACCTTC
abundance: once; v_gene: TRBV6-5; j_gene: TRBJ2-1; d_gene: -; CDR3aa: CASSKRVLYNEQFF; CDR3nt: TGTGCCAGCAGTAAGCGGGTCCTCTACAATGAGCAGTTCTTC
abundance: -; v_gene: TRBV27; j_gene: TRBJ1-2; d_gene: -; CDR3aa: CASSLRQGHFYGYTF; CDR3nt: TGTGCCAGCAGTTTAAGGCAGGGCCACTTCTATGGCTACACCTTC
abundance: -; v_gene: TRBV30; j_gene: TRBJ1-6; d_gene: -; CDR3aa: CASNPGNPNSPLHF; CDR3nt: TGTGCCTCAAACCCAGGGAACCCGAATTCACCCCTCCACTTT
abundance: -; v_gene: TRBV18; j_gene: TRBJ2-5; d_gene: -; CDR3aa: CASSPPLQETQYF; CDR3nt: TGTGCCAGCTCACCTCCCTTACAAGAGACCCAGTACTTC
abundance: -; v_gene: TRBV5-4; j_gene: TRBJ1-2; d_gene: TRBD1; CDR3aa: CASSLLTGERGYTF; CDR3nt: TGTGCCAGCAGTTTGTTGACAGGGGAGAGGGGCTACACCTTC
abundance: -; v_gene: TRBV6-6; j_gene: TRBJ2-1; d_gene: -; CDR3aa: CASSYTGTVQFF; CDR3nt: TGTGCCAGCAGTTACACCGGGACTGTTCAGTTCTTC
abundance: -; v_gene: TRBV6-6; j_gene: TRBJ2-2; d_gene: TRBD1; CDR3aa: CASSRQRQGYTGELFF; CDR3nt: TGTGCCAGCAGTCGGCAGAGACAGGGGTACACCGGGGAGCTGTTTTTT